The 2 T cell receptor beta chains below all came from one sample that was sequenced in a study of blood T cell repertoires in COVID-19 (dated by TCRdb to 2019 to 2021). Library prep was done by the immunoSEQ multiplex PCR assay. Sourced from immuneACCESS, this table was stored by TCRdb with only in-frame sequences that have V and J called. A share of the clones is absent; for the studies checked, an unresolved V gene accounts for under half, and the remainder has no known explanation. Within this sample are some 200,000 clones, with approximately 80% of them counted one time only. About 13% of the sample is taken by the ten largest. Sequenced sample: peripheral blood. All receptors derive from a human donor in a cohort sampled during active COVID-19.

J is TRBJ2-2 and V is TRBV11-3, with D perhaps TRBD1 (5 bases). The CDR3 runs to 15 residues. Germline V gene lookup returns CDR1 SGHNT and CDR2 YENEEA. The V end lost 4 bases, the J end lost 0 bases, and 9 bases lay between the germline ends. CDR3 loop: CASSSGRANTGELFF. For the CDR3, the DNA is TGTGCCAGCAGCTCCGGCAGGGCGAACACCGGGGAGCTGTTTTTT.

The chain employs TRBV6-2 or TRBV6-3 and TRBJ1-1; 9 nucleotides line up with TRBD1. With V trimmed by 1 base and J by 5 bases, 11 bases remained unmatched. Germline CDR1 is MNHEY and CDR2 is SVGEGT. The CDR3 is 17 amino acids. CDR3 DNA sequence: TGTGCCAGCAGTTACTACCCCTACACAGGGGGCTGGACTGAAGCTTTCTTT. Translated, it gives CASSYYPYTGGWTEAFF.